A single sample is the source of the 27 T cell receptor beta chains below, sequenced in a study of post-analysis software for immune sequencing data (dated by TCRdb to 2014 to 2015). Overall results and qualifications from the work: A few TRBV segments, including TRBV5-6, TRBV5-1 and TRBV20-1, were significantly more frequent in patients than controls.

The library was made by PCR. Data came from an Illumina HiSeq 2500. Unique molecular identifiers were incorporated into TCR beta cDNA libraries to reduce PCR and sequencing biases. The raw public data were reprocessed by TCRdb itself: fastp quality trimming at Q25, MiXCR clonotype calling, in-frame beta chains only. Entries that share a CDR3 protein sequence are merged under the most common genes and DNA. Counted in this sample were some 890,000 distinct CDR3 sequences; approximately 50% of them appeared once. The ten top clones hold 4% to 5.5% of the sample. These receptors' antigens are unknown. Sequencing was done on a sample of blood. Receptors originate from a girl aged 5-17 years with multiple sclerosis.

This clonotype showed up just a few times. The CDR3 DNA reads as TGTGCCAGCTCACCAATCAGTGTGGTAGCGTCCTACAATGAGCAGTTCTTC. It specifies CASSPISVVASYNEQFF. The genes are TRBV18 and TRBJ2-1; perhaps TRBD2 as D (5 bases). Germline V gene data show CDR1 as KGHSH and CDR2 as LQKENI. Trimming stripped 2 bases from V and 1 base from J, with 15 bases between. The length of the CDR3 is 17 residues.

The chain is built from TRBV20-1 and TRBJ1-2; D gene ambiguous. Trimming took 0 bases from V and 6 from J, leaving 11 bases between them. The CDR3 spans 13 residues. Germline-derived CDR1 and CDR2 are DFQATT and SNEGSKA (reference sequence). The CDR3 nucleotides read TGCAGTGCTAGAGATCGCTTTTTCCATGGCTACACCTTC. It is translated as CSARDRFFHGYTF.

This chain uses TRBV9 with TRBJ2-6; D unclear. Germline lookup yields CDR1 SGDLS and CDR2 YYNGEE. This CDR3 comprises 15 residues. Trimming stripped 0 bases from V and 0 bases from J, with 4 bases between. CDR3 nucleotide sequence: TGTGCCAGCAGCGTAGGGTTCTCTGGGGCCAACGTCCTGACTTTC. This codes for CASSVGFSGANVLTF.

The chain employs TRBV12-3 or TRBV12-4 and TRBJ1-4; 12 nucleotides match TRBD1. The CDR3 is 14 residues long. The V and J ends lost 3 bases and 8 bases, in that order; junction bases with no gene match: 1. CDR3 in amino acids: CASSFGTGGEKLFF. The DNA of the CDR3 is TGTGCCAGCAGTTTCGGGACAGGGGGCGAAAAACTGTTTTTT.

The V gene is TRBV18, the J gene TRBJ2-1, with TRBD1 matching 8 bases. The CDR3 is made up of 13 amino acids. After removal of 7 bases from V and 9 bases from J, the junction contained 8 bases not matched to a gene. Germline lookup yields CDR1 KGHSH and CDR2 LQKENI. The chain's CDR3 is CASLQDRALEQFF. In nucleotides, the CDR3 is TGTGCCAGCTTACAGGACAGGGCTCTTGAGCAGTTCTTC.

With regard to this clonotype: One end of the junction does not line up with germline, which may come from a read error. J is TRBJ1-2 and V is TRBV20-1, with a tentative D call TRBD1 (6 bases). This CDR3 is 16 amino acids long. Germline values: CDR1 DFQATT, CDR2 SNEGSKA (reference sequence). The CDR3 DNA is TGCAGTGCTGGAGAGGCAGAGATGGGGACAAGCTATGGCTACACCTTC. Encoded protein: CSAGEAEMGTSYGYTF.

In this sample, this clonotype turned up a few times. V gene TRBV9 combines with J gene TRBJ2-7, with D maybe TRBD1 (7 bases). The germline CDR1 and CDR2 sequences are SGDLS and YYNGEE. The CDR3 has 16 residues. V was trimmed by 0 bases and J by 3 bases, leaving 16 bases between them. CDR3 sequence (DNA): TGTGCCAGCAGCGTAGTTCTGGACAGGACTAACTACGAGCAGTACTTC. Protein product: CASSVVLDRTNYEQYF. The full variable domain, with the rest looked up from reference TRBV9 and TRBJ2-7, is DSGVTQTPKHLITATGQRVTLRCSPRSGDLSVYWYQQSLDQGLQFLIQYYNGEERAKGNILERFSAQQFPDLHSELNLSSLELGDSALYFCASSVVLDRTNYEQYFGPGTRLTVT.

V usage is TRBV20-1 and J usage is TRBJ2-5, with a tentative D call TRBD2 (5 bases). The end of the DNA aligns better with TRBJ2-7, so the J call may be wrong. The germline V gene encodes CDR1 DFQATT and CDR2 SNEGSKA (reference sequence). This CDR3 region has 14 residues. The CDR3 protein is CSASRSGNYYEQYF. The CDR3 nucleotides read TGCAGTGCTAGCAGGTCGGGGAACTACTACGAGCAGTACTTC.

CDR3 nucleotide sequence: TGTGCCATCAGTGCCGCTAGCGGGAGGGCCTCAGGGGCCAACGTCCTGACTTTC. This encodes CAISAASGRASGANVLTF. The gene calls are TRBV10-3 and TRBJ2-6; 12 nucleotides align to TRBD2. The length of the CDR3 is 18 residues. The germline gives CDR1 ENHRY, CDR2 SYGVKD. With V trimmed by 4 bases and J by 4 bases, 8 bases remained unmatched.

V is TRBV7-9 and J is TRBJ2-7; 7 positions match TRBD1. Losses at the gene ends were 5 bases for V and 2 bases for J; bases not matched to a gene: 6. CDR1 and CDR2 (germline): SEHNR, FQNEAQ (reference sequence). The CDR3 extends over 14 amino acids. The CDR3 DNA sequence: TGTGCCAGCAGCGCCCGGGACAGTACCTACGAGCAGTACTTC. Residues: CASSARDSTYEQYF.

V usage is TRBV12-3 or TRBV12-4 and J usage is TRBJ1-6; D is possibly TRBD1 (5 bases). This CDR3 has 12 amino acids. Trimming left V 3 bases short and J 9 bases short, with 6 bases between. The CDR3, as DNA: TGTGCCAGCAGTTTTGGGGGTTCACCCCTCCACTTT. It specifies CASSFGGSPLHF.

The gene calls are TRBV16 and TRBJ1-4; D may be TRBD1 (5 bases). CDR3 length: 14 residues. CDR1 is KGHSY and CDR2 is FQNENV in the germline V gene. Trimming cost V 2 bases and J 8 bases, with 12 bases left between them. The DNA of the CDR3 is TGTGCCAGCAGCCAAAGATCAGGGCGGGAAAAACTGTTTTTT. Translating it yields CASSQRSGREKLFF. The full variable domain, with the rest looked up from reference TRBV16 and TRBJ1-4, is GEEVAQTPKHLVRGEGQKAKLYCAPIKGHSYVFWYQQVLKNEFKFLISFQNENVFDETGMPKERFSAKCLPNSPCSLEIQATKLEDSAVYFCASSQRSGREKLFFGSGTQLSVL.

The chain links TRBV2 to TRBJ2-6; possible D gene TRBD2, 5 bases. From germline, CDR1 is SNHLY and CDR2 FYNNEI. The CDR3 extends over 16 amino acids. Trimming shortened V by 3 bases and J by 0 bases, and 9 bases separated the two germline ends. The CDR3 loop is CASSDRRGSGANVLTF. The CDR3 DNA sequence: TGTGCCAGCAGTGACCGTCGGGGCTCTGGGGCCAACGTCCTGACTTTC.

The chain employs TRBV12-3 or TRBV12-4 and TRBJ2-7, with 7 bases aligning to TRBD1. The CDR3 runs 14 residues. V was clipped by 3 bases and J by 2 bases; unmatched bases: 4. The DNA for the CDR3 is TGTGCCAGCAGTTTGGTGGACAGGCCCTACGAGCAGTACTTC. Translated, it gives CASSLVDRPYEQYF.

This chain connects TRBV29-1 to TRBJ1-2; tentatively, D is TRBD1 (5 bases). The CDR3 length is 15 residues. Deletions cut 7 bases from V and 2 bases from J, with 20 bases between. The V gene's germline CDR1 is SQVTM and CDR2 ANQGSEA. The CDR3 DNA reads TGCAGCGGTGCCGGCGGTGAAGGGGAAAACTATGGCTACACCTTC. This codes for CSGAGGEGENYGYTF.

V and J are TRBV29-1 and TRBJ1-2; TRBD1 agrees at 9 bases. V was pared by 6 bases and J by 2 bases, with 13 bases of the junction left unmatched. The germline gives CDR1 SQVTM, CDR2 ANQGSEA. The CDR3 spans 16 residues. CDR3 nucleotides: TGCAGCGTCCCCGTCGGACAGGGGAGTCGAAACTATGGCTACACCTTC. Encoded protein: CSVPVGQGSRNYGYTF.

This clonotype has only a few counts. The V call is TRBV5-1, the J call TRBJ2-5; 7 bases are a match to TRBD2. CDR3 length: 16 amino acids. The V gene's germline CDR1 is SGHRS and CDR2 YFSETQ. V lost 4 bases and J lost 2; bases outside the gene matches: 11. CDR3: CASSQAGNRPQETQYF. CDR3 DNA sequence: TGCGCCAGCAGCCAAGCGGGAAACAGGCCTCAAGAGACCCAGTACTTC. The complete variable domain, with remaining parts taken from reference TRBV5-1 and TRBJ2-5, reads KAGVTQTPRYLIKTRGQQVTLSCSPISGHRSVSWYQQTPGQGLQFLFEYFSETQRNKGNFPGRFSGRQFSNSRSEMNVSTLELGDSALYLCASSQAGNRPQETQYFGPGTRLLVL.

The chain is built from TRBV7-2 and TRBJ2-7; 7 bases fit TRBD2. Judging by the DNA end, TRBJ2-5 fits better; the J call may be wrong. The CDR3 is 15 residues long. The germline V gene has CDR1 SGHTA and CDR2 FQGNSA. In nucleotides, the CDR3 is TGTACCAGCAGCTTAGGCCCGGGAGGTAGAGAGACCCAGTACTTC. Translating gives CTSSLGPGGRETQYF.

The rearrangement links TRBV7-2 to TRBJ2-5; D might be TRBD2 (6 bases). This CDR3 contains 15 residues. The ends were cut back, 2 bases at V and 1 base at J, with 11 bases in the middle. Germline V CDR1 and CDR2: SGHTA, FQGNSA. The CDR3 sequence: CASSLRSSAQETQYF. The CDR3 DNA sequence: TGTGCCAGCAGCTTAAGGTCTAGCGCCCAAGAGACCCAGTACTTC.

This clonotype was detected a few times. The chain links TRBV5-1 to TRBJ2-3; 8 nucleotides align to TRBD1. With V trimmed by 0 bases and J by 2 bases, 8 bases remained unmatched. Germline V gene sequence: CDR1 SGHRS, CDR2 YFSETQ. This CDR3 is 17 amino acids long. CDR3 residues: CASSLVGQGAPTDTQYF. The CDR3 DNA reads as TGCGCCAGCAGCTTGGTAGGACAGGGAGCCCCCACAGATACGCAGTATTTT. Variable domain in full (rest from reference TRBV5-1 and TRBJ2-3): KAGVTQTPRYLIKTRGQQVTLSCSPISGHRSVSWYQQTPGQGLQFLFEYFSETQRNKGNFPGRFSGRQFSNSRSEMNVSTLELGDSALYLCASSLVGQGAPTDTQYFGPGTRLTVL.

This chain uses TRBV20-1 with TRBJ1-6, with D hard to call. Germline V gene lookup returns CDR1 DFQATT and CDR2 SNEGSKA (reference sequence). The CDR3 contains 12 residues. V dropped 5 bases and J dropped 9 bases, with 11 bases sitting between them. CDR3 nucleotide sequence: TGCAGTGCTTCGGAACCCGGTTCACCCCTCCACTTT. Translating gives CSASEPGSPLHF.

In its sample, this clonotype was seen a few times. The chain links TRBV6-2 or TRBV6-3 to TRBJ2-7, with a weak D call TRBD1 (7 bases). The V and J ends lost 5 bases and 2 bases respectively, with 13 bases between them. Germline CDR1 MNHEY, CDR2 SVGEGT. The CDR3 contains 14 residues. The DNA for the CDR3 is TGTGCCAGCAGTCCCGCGGGGACAGCCTACGAGCAGTACTTC. Translating it yields CASSPAGTAYEQYF.

J is TRBJ2-1 and V is TRBV20-1; 8 bases are a match to TRBD1. CDR1 is DFQATT, CDR2 SNEGSKA, per germline (reference sequence). The CDR3 length is 13 residues. V lost 3 bases and J lost 9; bases outside the gene matches: 7. CDR3 nucleotide sequence: TGCAGTGCTAGCGTGACAGGGGTGGGTGAGCAGTTCTTC. Residues: CSASVTGVGEQFF.

The J gene is TRBJ2-5, the V gene TRBV19; weak D call: TRBD1 (5 bases). Germline V CDR1 and CDR2: LNHDA, SQIVND (reference sequence). The CDR3 covers 14 residues. Trimming shortened V by 3 bases and J by 1 base, and 9 bases separated the two germline ends. The CDR3, as DNA: TGTGCCAGTAGTATCACAGGCGTCCAAGAGACCCAGTACTTC. It encodes CASSITGVQETQYF.

This clonotype was seen a few times. The chain has TRBV12-3 or TRBV12-4 and TRBJ2-7; D may be TRBD1 (6 bases). CDR3 length equals 13 residues. V lost 6 bases, J lost 6 bases, and 15 bases lay in between. The CDR3 DNA reads TGTGCCAGCAGAAAGACAGGAGCTCGCGAGCAGTACTTC. Translation gives CASRKTGAREQYF.

This clonotype has only a few counts. CDR3 region: CSVEAASYEQYF. The CDR3 nucleotides read TGCAGCGTTGAGGCGGCCTCCTACGAGCAGTACTTC. The chain employs TRBV29-1 and TRBJ2-5; D is unresolved. The J call may be wrong; the DNA end is better matched by TRBJ2-7. CDR3 length: 12 amino acids. The V gene's germline CDR1 is SQVTM and CDR2 ANQGSEA.

The CDR3 DNA follows: TGCAGTGCAGGACAGGGTCTAGCAGATACGCAGTATTTT. It encodes CSAGQGLADTQYF. The chain employs TRBV20-1 and TRBJ2-3, with TRBD1 matching over 8 bases. The CDR3 consists of 13 residues. Germline CDR1 is DFQATT and CDR2 is SNEGSKA (reference sequence). With V trimmed by 6 bases and J by 4 bases, 6 bases remained unmatched.